This T cell receptor (beta chain) was captured by sequencing in a study of somatic mutations in cytotoxic T cells in rheumatoid arthritis. This CDR3 is built from 12 residues. CDR1 and CDR2 (germline): MNHEY, SMNVEV (reference sequence). The junction had 6 bases not matched to a gene; V was cut back by 8 bases and J by 8 bases. Using immunoSEQ multiplex PCR, the repertoire was profiled, and TCRdb retains in-frame clones only, with some absent. The sample includes 3,600 or so clones, about four fifths seen only once; the top ten take 65% to 70%. The clonotype was recovered from a man in his forties with rheumatoid arthritis. V is TRBV27 and J is TRBJ2-1, with TRBD1 identical over 7 bases. Sequences were obtained from CD8+ T cells sorted from blood. In nucleotides, the CDR3 is TGTGCCAGCGGAACAGGGGTCCATGAGCAGTTCTTC. This codes for CASGTGVHEQFF.